The 32 T cell receptor beta chains listed next were all sequenced from one sample in a study of technical replicates of blood from a few donors. The repertoire was sequenced with immunoSEQ multiplex PCR; TCRdb's copy has only in-frame clones and lacks some. This table has about 80,000 clones, around 90% appearing once. Material: T cells isolated from PBMCs. All receptors derive from a human donor in good health.

This clone was detected only a few times. The rearrangement links TRBV10-3 to TRBJ1-2; 7 nucleotides line up with TRBD1. The V segment lost 6 bases and the J segment 6 bases; nucleotides outside the gene matches: 7. Germline V CDR1 and CDR2: ENHRY, SYGVKD. The CDR3 extends over 13 amino acids. Here the CDR3 reads CAISVRDRDGYTF. The CDR3, as DNA: TGTGCCATCAGCGTCCGGGACAGAGATGGCTACACCTTC.

This chain uses TRBV27 with TRBJ2-1, with D perhaps TRBD1 (6 bases). V was pared by 5 bases and J by 2 bases, with 13 bases between. Looked up from germline, CDR1 is MNHEY and CDR2 is SMNVEV (reference sequence). This CDR3 contains 15 residues. The CDR3 here is CASSVNRVAYNEQFF. The CDR3 nucleotides are TGTGCCAGCAGTGTCAACAGGGTTGCCTACAATGAGCAGTTCTTC.

V gene TRBV5-5 combines with J gene TRBJ2-2; D not resolved. The germline V gene has CDR1 SGHKS and CDR2 YYEKEE (reference sequence). This CDR3 contains 13 residues. V shed 3 bases and J shed 4 bases, with 7 bases lying between them. The CDR3 loop reads CASSSGGTGELFF. The CDR3 region has the DNA TGTGCCAGCAGCTCTGGCGGCACCGGGGAGCTGTTTTTT.

J is TRBJ2-7 and V is TRBV9; TRBD2 agrees at 10 bases. The CDR3 loop spans 14 amino acids. The V gene's germline CDR1 is SGDLS and CDR2 YYNGEE. The V segment lost 6 bases and the J segment 6 bases; nucleotides outside the gene matches: 9. CDR3 DNA: TGTGCCAGCAACCCTAGCGGGAGTTTATCCGAGCAGTACTTC. It is translated as CASNPSGSLSEQYF. Combining the CDR3 with reference TRBV9 and TRBJ2-7 gives the whole variable domain DSGVTQTPKHLITATGQRVTLRCSPRSGDLSVYWYQQSLDQGLQFLIQYYNGEERAKGNILERFSAQQFPDLHSELNLSSLELGDSALYFCASNPSGSLSEQYFGPGTRLTVT.

This chain connects TRBV4-3 to TRBJ2-7, with D unclear. V was pared by 0 bases and J by 2 bases, with 5 bases between. The CDR3 consists of 13 residues. CDR1 and CDR2 (germline): LGHNA, YSLEER. The CDR3 loop is CASSQDFAYEQYF. DNA of the CDR3: TGCGCCAGCAGCCAAGACTTCGCCTACGAGCAGTACTTC.

The V gene is TRBV5-1, the J gene TRBJ1-1; no definite D call. The CDR3 spans 14 residues. Trimming stripped 1 base from V and 2 bases from J, with 9 bases between. Germline CDR1 SGHRS, CDR2 YFSETQ. In nucleotides, the CDR3 is TGCGCCAGCAGCTTGTGGCAGACAAACACTGAAGCTTTCTTT. It translates to CASSLWQTNTEAFF.

This chain connects TRBV6-1 to TRBJ1-5; D is unresolved. V was clipped by 7 bases and J by 7 bases, with 17 bases between them. This CDR3 is built from 14 residues. Per the germline V gene, CDR1 is MNHNS and CDR2 is SASEGT. The CDR3 bases are TGTGCCAGCATACGAACGGAGGTAGAACAGCCCCAGCATTTT. Translating it yields CASIRTEVEQPQHF.

This chain joins TRBV7-6 and TRBJ2-2, with D possibly being TRBD1 (6 bases). The CDR3 runs to 15 residues. CDR1 and CDR2 (germline): SGHVS, FNYEAQ. Deletions cut 7 bases from V and 1 base from J, with 13 bases between. Here the CDR3 reads CASTKGDLNTGELFF. In DNA form, the CDR3 reads TGTGCCAGCACCAAGGGGGATCTGAACACCGGGGAGCTGTTTTTT.

The chain couples TRBV13 to TRBJ1-2; D possibly corresponds to TRBD1 (6 bases). Germline V gives CDR1 PRHDT, CDR2 FYEKMQ (reference sequence). The CDR3 loop spans 13 amino acids. Trimming pared 5 bases from V and 6 bases from J, leaving 13 bases between. The CDR3 region is CASSPRQVHGYTF. The CDR3 coding sequence is TGTGCCAGCAGCCCTCGACAGGTCCATGGCTACACCTTC.

This chain links TRBV29-1 with TRBJ1-2; D perhaps matches TRBD1 (6 bases). Germline V lookup: CDR1 SQVTM, CDR2 ANQGSEA. The CDR3 covers 14 residues. The ends were cut back, 4 bases at V and 4 bases at J, with 16 bases in the middle. The CDR3 loop reads CSVGGGAYGYGYTF. The CDR3 DNA sequence: TGCAGCGTTGGTGGGGGCGCCTATGGCTATGGCTACACCTTC.

The chain has TRBV30 and TRBJ2-3; TRBD1 matches at 9 bases. Germline trimming cut 8 bases from V and 2 bases from J; bases unmatched to any gene: 8. This CDR3 is built from 14 residues. Germline loops: CDR1 GTSNPN, CDR2 SVGIG (reference sequence). This CDR3 reads CAGVRDRATDTQYF. The CDR3, as DNA: TGTGCCGGGGTCCGGGACAGGGCCACAGATACGCAGTATTTT.

The chain carries TRBV2 and TRBJ2-2; 7 bases line up with TRBD2. In germline, CDR1 is SNHLY, CDR2 FYNNEI. J gave up 6 bases and V 7 bases, and 11 bases lay outside the gene matches. This CDR3 comprises 15 residues. In nucleotides, the CDR3 is TGTGCCAGCATGCAGGAGGAGGGAGGGGCCGGGGAGCTGTTTTTT. Translated, it gives CASMQEEGGAGELFF.

V is TRBV7-9 and J is TRBJ1-1; TRBD1 agrees at 7 bases. Germline lookup yields CDR1 SEHNR and CDR2 FQNEAQ (reference sequence). The CDR3 extends over 13 amino acids. Losses at the gene ends were 1 base for V and 7 bases for J; bases not matched to a gene: 3. As DNA, the CDR3 is TGTGCCAGCAGCTTAGAGACAGGGCTTGAAGCTTTCTTT. It codes for CASSLETGLEAFF.

The gene calls are TRBV28 and TRBJ1-5; 7 bases line up with TRBD1. The CDR3 loop spans 16 amino acids. Germline V CDR1 and CDR2: MDHEN, SYDVKM. V shed 4 bases and J 2 bases; nucleotides not matched to a gene: 8. DNA of the CDR3: TGTGCCAGCAGTTATACAGGGGTTCTTGGCAATCAGCCCCAGCATTTT. Its protein product is CASSYTGVLGNQPQHF.

In its sample, this clone was seen a few times. The chain couples TRBV2 to TRBJ1-1; D is ambiguous. The CDR3 consists of 14 residues. Germline V CDR1 and CDR2: SNHLY, FYNNEI. The germline V and J ends were trimmed by 6 bases and 0 bases, with 11 bases remaining between them. The CDR3 nucleotides read TGTGCCAGCAGCCCCAGATCCATGAACACTGAAGCTTTCTTT. Translated: CASSPRSMNTEAFF.

The chain has TRBV4-3 and TRBJ2-3; 12 bases match TRBD2. The CDR3 is made up of 17 amino acids. Trimming cost V 1 base and J 2 bases; bases outside gene matches: 4. Germline V gene data show CDR1 as LGHNA and CDR2 as YSLEER. CDR3 residues: CASSQGTSGKNTDTQYF. CDR3 DNA sequence: TGCGCCAGCAGCCAAGGGACTAGCGGGAAGAACACAGATACGCAGTATTTT.

The chain recombines TRBV19 with TRBJ2-7; the match to TRBD2 covers 12 bases. Trimming removed 4 bases from V and 2 bases from J; junction bases left unmatched: 6. CDR3 length: 16 amino acids. In germline, CDR1 is LNHDA, CDR2 SQIVND (reference sequence). CDR3 sequence: CASSRRLAGEAYEQYF. The CDR3 DNA sequence: TGTGCCAGTAGTAGAAGACTAGCGGGAGAAGCCTACGAGCAGTACTTC.

The chain combines TRBV19 with TRBJ2-5; 9 nucleotides agree with TRBD1. The CDR3 is made up of 17 amino acids. Germline assignment: CDR1 LNHDA and CDR2 SQIVND (reference sequence). V was clipped by 6 bases and J by 5 bases; unmatched bases: 16. CDR3 bases: TGTGCCAGTAGCCATCCCCGGGACAGGGTTGTGTCGGAGACCCAGTACTTC. It yields the protein CASSHPRDRVVSETQYF.

J is TRBJ1-1 and V is TRBV11-2; 8 nucleotides align to TRBD1. V was clipped by 0 bases and J by 4 bases; unmatched bases: 4. CDR1 SGHAT and CDR2 FQNNGV come from the germline V gene. The CDR3 sequence is 15 residues long. The CDR3 nucleotides are TGTGCCAGCAGCTTAGAACAGGGGGGGGGCACTGAAGCTTTCTTT. Encoded protein: CASSLEQGGGTEAFF. The full variable domain, in which reference TRBV11-2 and TRBJ1-1 provide the parts outside the CDR3, is EAGVAQSPRYKIIEKRQSVAFWCNPISGHATLYWYQQILGQGPKLLIQFQNNGVVDDSQLPKDRFSAERLKGVDSTLKIQPAKLEDSAVYLCASSLEQGGGTEAFFGQGTRLTVV.

V gene TRBV9 combines with J gene TRBJ2-1, with TRBD2 matching 10 bases. CDR3 length equals 14 residues. J was trimmed by 15 bases and V by 3 bases; bases with no gene match: 12. Germline lookup yields CDR1 SGDLS and CDR2 YYNGEE. CDR3 loop: CASSDPISSGSRFF. CDR3 nucleotides: TGTGCCAGCAGCGACCCTATTTCTAGCGGGAGTCGGTTCTTC.

The chain joins TRBV11-2 to TRBJ1-5; TRBD1 might be the D (5 bases). Germline V CDR1 and CDR2: SGHAT, FQNNGV. This CDR3 spans 15 amino acids. V was cut by 1 base and J by 5 bases, with 12 bases left in between. The CDR3 DNA follows: TGTGCCAGCAGCTTAGGTTCAGGGTATCATCAGCCCCAGCATTTT. It yields the protein CASSLGSGYHQPQHF.

CDR3 sequence reads: CASTRTRHQPQHF. DNA for the CDR3: TGTGCCAGCACCAGAACGCGGCATCAGCCCCAGCATTTT. This rearrangement joins TRBV21-1 to TRBJ1-5. TRBV21-1 is labeled a pseudogene. This CDR3 has 13 residues.

The chain recombines TRBV5-6 with TRBJ2-7; 7 positions agree with TRBD2. The germline V gene has CDR1 SGHDT and CDR2 YYEEEE. The CDR3 runs to 16 residues. J lost 3 bases, V lost 4 bases, and 13 bases had no gene match. CDR3 DNA sequence: TGTGCCAGCAGCGGGGGGGTGGGGAGAGAGGGCTACGAGCAGTACTTC. This sequence encodes CASSGGVGREGYEQYF.

The chain uses TRBV19 and TRBJ2-7, with 8 bases fitting TRBD1. Looked up from germline, CDR1 is LNHDA and CDR2 is SQIVND (reference sequence). V was clipped by 6 bases and J by 4 bases; unmatched bases: 11. The CDR3 spans 15 residues. DNA of the CDR3: TGTGCCAGTAGCCCTGACAGGGGAAGGGAATACGAGCAGTACTTC. Its protein is CASSPDRGREYEQYF.

The V call is TRBV19, the J call TRBJ2-7; 9 bases align to TRBD1. V lost 1 base and J lost 2; bases outside the gene matches: 0. Per the germline V gene, CDR1 is LNHDA and CDR2 is SQIVND (reference sequence). The CDR3 totals 14 residues. CDR3 in DNA: TGTGCCAGTAGTATAGGACAGGGGGCCTACGAGCAGTACTTC. This codes for CASSIGQGAYEQYF.

The chain is built from TRBV13 and TRBJ2-1; D is perhaps TRBD1 (8 bases). Germline loops: CDR1 PRHDT, CDR2 FYEKMQ (reference sequence). The CDR3 length is 14 residues. The V gene lost 0 bases and the J gene lost 8 bases, with 11 bases spanning the gap. The CDR3 is CASSLGQGGDEQFF. DNA for the CDR3: TGTGCCAGCAGCTTAGGACAGGGGGGGGATGAGCAGTTCTTC.

The chain uses TRBV9 and TRBJ1-3; 8 bases match TRBD1. With 3 bases clipped from V and 1 base from J, the junction kept 0 bases outside the gene matches. The germline V gene encodes CDR1 SGDLS and CDR2 YYNGEE. This CDR3 contains 14 residues. The CDR3: CASSGTGSGNTIYF. The CDR3 nucleotides read TGTGCCAGCAGCGGGACAGGGTCTGGAAACACCATATATTTT.

This chain connects TRBV11-1 to TRBJ2-7; 7 nucleotides align to TRBD2. The CDR3 covers 16 residues. The trim removed 1 base at V and 0 bases at J, leaving 6 bases unmatched. From germline, CDR1 is SGHAT and CDR2 FQDESV (reference sequence). This CDR3 reads CASSLGPGGLSYEQYF. CDR3 in DNA: TGTGCCAGCAGCTTAGGACCGGGAGGCCTCTCCTACGAGCAGTACTTC.

This rearrangement joins TRBV2 to TRBJ2-2; 7 nucleotides agree with TRBD1. The germline gives CDR1 SNHLY, CDR2 FYNNEI. J lost 3 bases, V lost 5 bases, and 3 bases had no gene match. The CDR3 has 14 amino acids. Here the CDR3 reads CASSRDSYTGELFF. For the CDR3, the DNA is TGTGCCAGCAGTCGGGACAGCTACACCGGGGAGCTGTTTTTT.

This chain joins TRBV7-8 and TRBJ2-5, with 7 positions matching TRBD1. This CDR3 contains 15 residues. V lost 2 bases to trimming and J lost 5 bases; unmatched junction nucleotides: 8. Germline assignment: CDR1 SGHVS and CDR2 FQNEAQ. The CDR3 is CASSLTPGTAETQYF. CDR3 coding DNA: TGTGCCAGCAGCTTAACACCCGGGACAGCCGAGACCCAGTACTTC.

This chain joins TRBV5-4 and TRBJ2-7; D possibly corresponds to TRBD2 (5 bases). The CDR3 sequence is 13 residues long. Germline lookup yields CDR1 SGHNT and CDR2 YYREEE (reference sequence). The V end was cut by 1 base, the J end by 7 bases, with 12 bases between. The CDR3 DNA reads TGTGCCAGCAGCTTGAGCCGGGGATCTGAGCAGTACTTC. It specifies CASSLSRGSEQYF.

The chain couples TRBV4-2 to TRBJ1-1; no definite D call. V lost 3 bases, J lost 1 base, and 15 bases lay in between. From germline, CDR1 is LGHNA and CDR2 YNFKEQ. The CDR3 runs to 16 residues. The CDR3 region has the DNA TGTGCCAGCAGCCATGCTGTCGGGGTGGCGAACACTGAAGCTTTCTTT. It is translated as CASSHAVGVANTEAFF.